These 13 T cell receptor beta chains came from one sample sequenced in a study of identical twins. TCRdb processed the 5' RACE reads anew with MiXCR; each CDR3 protein has one entry. The sample has hundreds of thousands of distinct CDR3 sequences, 5.5% to 7.5% seen once; the top ten hold roughly 1.8%. The sample taken for sequencing was naive T cells sorted from blood. These receptors were collected from a man aged 18-30 years in good health.

This clonotype has a count of ten or more. V usage is TRBV20-1 and J usage is TRBJ2-1; D possibly uses TRBD1 or TRBD2 (5 bases each). Germline V gives CDR1 DFQATT, CDR2 SNEGSKA (reference sequence). V dropped 6 bases and J dropped 0 bases, with 15 bases sitting between them. The CDR3 sequence is 15 residues long. Written as DNA, the CDR3 is TGCAGTGCGGAGTTCGAGGGGAACTCCTACAATGAGCAGTTCTTC. Its translation: CSAEFEGNSYNEQFF.

There are a few counts of this clonotype. V and J are TRBV25-1 and TRBJ2-7; a weak D match, TRBD2 (6 bases). The CDR3 loop spans 13 amino acids. Trimming removed 3 bases from V and 4 bases from J, with 10 bases in between. Germline V gene data show CDR1 as MGHDK and CDR2 as SYGVNS. CDR3 sequence: CASSEVGRYEQYV. The CDR3 DNA sequence: TGTGCCAGCAGTGAGGTAGGGAGGTACGAGCAGTACGTC.

This clonotype has ten or more counts. The rearrangement joins TRBV29-1 to TRBJ1-1; D perhaps matches TRBD1 (5 bases). V was pared by 3 bases and J by 9 bases, with 11 bases between. Germline lookup yields CDR1 SQVTM and CDR2 ANQGSEA. The CDR3 contains 11 residues. CDR3 in amino acids: CSVEQGNQAFF. CDR3 DNA sequence: TGCAGCGTTGAGCAGGGCAATCAAGCTTTCTTT. Complete variable domain (other parts from reference TRBV29-1 and TRBJ1-1): SAVISQKPSRDICQRGTSLTIQCQVDSQVTMMFWYRQQPGQSLTLIATANQGSEATYESGFVIDKFPISRPNLTFSTLTVSNMSPEDSSIYLCSVEQGNQAFFGQGTRLTVV.

This clonotype was seen many times. The chain joins TRBV7-2 to TRBJ1-2; D unclear. V lost 4 bases and J lost 7, with 7 bases in between. CDR1 is SGHTA and CDR2 is FQGNSA in the germline V gene. The CDR3 has 11 residues. This chain's CDR3 is CASSSPPGYTF. CDR3 sequence (DNA): TGTGCCAGCAGCTCCCCCCCTGGCTACACCTTC.

This clonotype was counted between two and nine times. This chain joins TRBV5-1 and TRBJ2-5, with D unclear. The V and J ends lost 0 bases and 4 bases respectively, with 7 bases between them. CDR1 is SGHRS, CDR2 YFSETQ, per germline. The CDR3 loop spans 13 amino acids. CDR3 protein: CASSLDPGETQYF. DNA for the CDR3: TGCGCCAGCAGCTTGGACCCGGGAGAGACCCAGTACTTC.

This clonotype was recorded at least ten times. The chain combines TRBV20-1 with TRBJ1-1, with 7 nucleotides matching TRBD1. The CDR3 runs to 15 residues. Germline V CDR1 and CDR2: DFQATT, SNEGSKA (reference sequence). With 1 base clipped from V and 1 base from J, the junction kept 6 bases outside the gene matches. The CDR3, as DNA: TGCAGTGCTAGAGCCCAGACAGGGCCGAACACTGAAGCTTTCTTT. Encoded protein: CSARAQTGPNTEAFF.

This clonotype occurred a few times. V gene TRBV20-1 combines with J gene TRBJ2-1; 8 nucleotides agree with TRBD2. The V segment lost 0 bases and the J segment 6 bases; nucleotides outside the gene matches: 10. Germline V gene lookup returns CDR1 DFQATT and CDR2 SNEGSKA (reference sequence). There are 16 residues in the CDR3. The CDR3 sequence is CSARDMASGQFNEQFF. The CDR3 nucleotides are TGCAGTGCTAGAGATATGGCTAGCGGGCAATTCAATGAGCAGTTCTTC.

The CDR3 spells CASSSPSGSTGELFF. The CDR3 region has the DNA TGTGCCAGCAGCTCCCCCAGCGGGAGCACCGGGGAGCTGTTTTTT. This rearrangement joins TRBV7-2 to TRBJ2-2; 8 bases line up with TRBD2. Per germline, CDR1 SGHTA and CDR2 FQGNSA. Losses at the gene ends were 4 bases for V and 4 bases for J; bases not matched to a gene: 5. The CDR3 runs to 15 residues.

At least ten counts were recorded for this clonotype. This chain uses TRBV4-3 with TRBJ2-7, with TRBD1 identical over 7 bases. V was clipped by 1 base and J by 8 bases; unmatched bases: 8. CDR3 length equals 14 residues. Germline V lookup: CDR1 LGHNA, CDR2 YSLEER. The CDR3 DNA is TGCGCCAGCAGCCAAGGTTCCGGGACAGAGCAGCAGTACTTC. Translated: CASSQGSGTEQQYF.

This clonotype occurred a few times. J is TRBJ2-1 and V is TRBV20-1; no reliable D call. V was clipped by 0 bases and J by 5 bases, with 14 bases between them. This CDR3 has 15 amino acids. Germline CDR1 DFQATT, CDR2 SNEGSKA (reference sequence). CDR3: CSARDFTLVNNEQFF. CDR3 bases: TGCAGTGCTAGAGACTTCACCCTAGTCAACAATGAGCAGTTCTTC.

This clonotype has a count of ten or more. The chain's CDR3 is CATSDPTGTGDMGYTF. CDR3 DNA sequence: TGTGCCACCAGTGACCCCACCGGGACAGGAGATATGGGCTACACCTTC. The chain recombines TRBV24-1 with TRBJ1-2; the match to TRBD1 covers 8 bases. Trimming took 4 bases from V and 8 from J; bases not matched to a gene: 14. Germline V gene sequence: CDR1 KGHDR, CDR2 SFDVKD. The CDR3 totals 16 residues.

In its sample, this clonotype was seen a few times. The gene calls are TRBV3-1 and TRBJ1-2; D not certain. V dropped 0 bases and J dropped 2 bases, with 13 bases sitting between them. The germline V gene encodes CDR1 LGHDT and CDR2 YNNKEL (reference sequence). The CDR3 runs to 16 residues. The CDR3 spells CASSQDLMGGNYGYTF. The CDR3 DNA sequence: TGTGCCAGCAGCCAAGATCTAATGGGAGGAAACTATGGCTACACCTTC.

This clonotype was found many times. The genes are TRBV4-3 and TRBJ2-1; a possible D gene is TRBD1 (6 bases). Germline assignment: CDR1 LGHNA and CDR2 YSLEER. The CDR3 sequence is 13 residues long. Trimming left V 0 bases short and J 8 bases short, with 8 bases between. The CDR3 region has the DNA TGCGCCAGCAGCCAAGATCAGGGGTATGAGCAGTTCTTC. It is translated as CASSQDQGYEQFF.